This is a list of T cell receptor beta chains from one sample in a study of PD-1 blockade in classical Hodgkin lymphoma. Libraries were prepared by immunoSEQ multiplex PCR; TCRdb keeps only in-frame clonotypes and omits some of them. The sample has approximately 43,000 clones; about 88% are singletons. This specimen was peripheral blood mononuclear cells (PBMCs), taken before the second cycle of nivolumab. The receptors shown here come from a human donor with classical Hodgkin lymphoma. The CDR3 runs from the conserved cysteine through the conserved F or W. A D gene is named only where the DNA matches it firmly. A row's size may be missing; if present it is once, few, many or a size class.

j_gene: TRBJ1-5; v_gene: TRBV2; abundance: -; d_gene: -; CDR3nt: TGTGCCAGCGGCGAATGGACAGAGCCTAATCAGCCCCAGCATTTT; CDR3aa: CASGEWTEPNQPQHF
j_gene: TRBJ2-3; v_gene: TRBV6-6; abundance: -; d_gene: -; CDR3nt: TGTGCCAGCAGTTACGGCGGGGGCACAGATACGCAGTATTTT; CDR3aa: CASSYGGGTDTQYF
j_gene: TRBJ2-7; v_gene: TRBV5-5; abundance: -; d_gene: -; CDR3nt: TGTGCCAGCAGCTTGGGGGGTGGCTACGAGCAGTACTTC; CDR3aa: CASSLGGGYEQYF
j_gene: TRBJ1-4; v_gene: TRBV6-5; abundance: -; d_gene: -; CDR3nt: TGTGCCAGCAGTTACGTAGGGGCCTCGGGAAAACTGTTTTTT; CDR3aa: CASSYVGASGKLFF
j_gene: TRBJ2-7; v_gene: TRBV28; abundance: -; d_gene: -; CDR3nt: TGTGCCAGCAGGACATACCAGGGTTCCTACGAGCAGTACTTC; CDR3aa: CASRTYQGSYEQYF
j_gene: TRBJ2-5; v_gene: TRBV27; abundance: -; d_gene: -; CDR3nt: TGTGCCAGCAGTTGGCAGGGCGGCAAAGAGACCCAGTACTTC; CDR3aa: CASSWQGGKETQYF
j_gene: TRBJ1-1; v_gene: TRBV7-9; abundance: -; d_gene: TRBD1; CDR3nt: TGTGCCAGCAGCTTCGGTGGGACAGCTTCATTGAACACTGAAGCTTTCTTT; CDR3aa: CASSFGGTASLNTEAFF
j_gene: TRBJ1-1; v_gene: TRBV7-6; abundance: once; d_gene: -; CDR3nt: TGTGCCAGCAGCTTAGCGCCAGTGAACACTGAAGCTTTCTTT; CDR3aa: CASSLAPVNTEAFF
j_gene: TRBJ2-7; v_gene: TRBV5-5; abundance: -; d_gene: -; CDR3nt: TGTGCCAGCAGCTTGGAGGGGTCAAGGTCCTACGAGCAGTACTTC; CDR3aa: CASSLEGSRSYEQYF
j_gene: TRBJ1-2; v_gene: TRBV28; abundance: few; d_gene: -; CDR3nt: TGTGCCAGCAGAGTTTGGGGAAGGGCGGACTATGGCTACACCTTC; CDR3aa: CASRVWGRADYGYTF
j_gene: TRBJ1-1; v_gene: TRBV7-6; abundance: -; d_gene: -; CDR3nt: TGTGCCAGCAGACCACAAGGGGGGACTGAAGCTTTCTTT; CDR3aa: CASRPQGGTEAFF
j_gene: TRBJ2-7; v_gene: TRBV27; abundance: once; d_gene: -; CDR3nt: TGTGCCAGCAGTCCCCGGGGCTTATACGAGCAGTACTTC; CDR3aa: CASSPRGLYEQYF
j_gene: TRBJ2-7; v_gene: TRBV6-5; abundance: -; d_gene: TRBD2; CDR3nt: TGTGCCAGCAGTCACAGGACTAGCGGAATCTACGAGCAGTACTTC; CDR3aa: CASSHRTSGIYEQYF
j_gene: TRBJ2-2; v_gene: TRBV5-1; abundance: -; d_gene: -; CDR3nt: TGCGCCAGCAGCTTGGACGGTTGGGGTCTCGCTAACACCGGGGAGCTGTTTTTT; CDR3aa: CASSLDGWGLANTGELFF
j_gene: TRBJ2-7; v_gene: TRBV27; abundance: -; d_gene: -; CDR3nt: TGTGCCAGCAGTTTATACTCCCTGATTGGGGCGGCGCAGTACTTC; CDR3aa: CASSLYSLIGAAQYF
j_gene: TRBJ2-5; v_gene: TRBV6-1; abundance: -; d_gene: -; CDR3nt: TGTGCCAGCACCATTGACAGACAAGAGACCCAGTACTTC; CDR3aa: CASTIDRQETQYF
j_gene: TRBJ2-1; v_gene: TRBV7-2; abundance: -; d_gene: -; CDR3nt: TGTGCCAGCAGCTTAGCCAGGCCAGATGAGCAGTTCTTC; CDR3aa: CASSLARPDEQFF
j_gene: TRBJ2-2; v_gene: TRBV10-1; abundance: -; d_gene: TRBD1; CDR3nt: TGCGCCAGCAGTGATATTTCAGGGGGCAGCGGGGAGCTGTTTTTT; CDR3aa: CASSDISGGSGELFF
j_gene: TRBJ1-5; v_gene: TRBV28; abundance: -; d_gene: -; CDR3nt: TGTGCCAGCAGTTTAGGTGATAGCAATCAGCCCCAGCATTTT; CDR3aa: CASSLGDSNQPQHF
j_gene: TRBJ1-1; v_gene: TRBV2; abundance: -; d_gene: -; CDR3nt: TGTGCCAGCATACTAGACAGGTTTATGAACACTGAAGCTTTCTTT; CDR3aa: CASILDRFMNTEAFF
j_gene: TRBJ2-5; v_gene: TRBV19; abundance: -; d_gene: TRBD2; CDR3nt: TGTGCCAGTAAGGACGGGGGGGCACGGGAGACCCAGTACTTC; CDR3aa: CASKDGGARETQYF
j_gene: TRBJ2-3; v_gene: TRBV7-3; abundance: -; d_gene: -; CDR3nt: TGTGCCAGCAGCTTAATCGCGGGCACAGATACGCAGTATTTT; CDR3aa: CASSLIAGTDTQYF
j_gene: TRBJ2-5; v_gene: TRBV11-2; abundance: -; d_gene: -; CDR3nt: TGTGCCAGCAGCTTAGTGAGGGGGGGCATAATAAAAGAGACCCAGTACTTC; CDR3aa: CASSLVRGGIIKETQYF
j_gene: TRBJ1-6; v_gene: TRBV6-6; abundance: -; d_gene: -; CDR3nt: TGTGCCAGCAGTTACTCGAGGACGGATTCACCCCTCCACTTT; CDR3aa: CASSYSRTDSPLHF
j_gene: TRBJ2-6; v_gene: TRBV28; abundance: -; d_gene: -; CDR3nt: TGTGCCAGCAGTTTCAGGAGAGGGACATTCTCGGCCGGGGCCAACGTCCTGACTTTC; CDR3aa: CASSFRRGTFSAGANVLTF
j_gene: TRBJ2-7; v_gene: TRBV7-2; abundance: -; d_gene: -; CDR3nt: TGTGCCAGCAGCTTCTACGAGCAGTACTTC; CDR3aa: CASSFYEQYF
j_gene: TRBJ2-1; v_gene: TRBV6-6; abundance: once; d_gene: -; CDR3nt: TGTGCCAGCAGTCAACAGGGACCCCATGAGCAGTTCTTC; CDR3aa: CASSQQGPHEQFF
j_gene: TRBJ2-5; v_gene: TRBV7-3; abundance: once; d_gene: TRBD2; CDR3nt: TGTGCCAGCAGCCGCGGACTAGGAGAGACCCAGTACTTC; CDR3aa: CASSRGLGETQYF
j_gene: TRBJ2-3; v_gene: TRBV11-2; abundance: -; d_gene: TRBD2; CDR3nt: TGTGCCAGCAGCTTAAGACGGGGGGGCATTCATAGTAATACGCAGTATTTT; CDR3aa: CASSLRRGGIHSNTQYF
j_gene: TRBJ2-7; v_gene: TRBV13; abundance: few; d_gene: -; CDR3nt: TGTGCCAGCAGTCGGACCCTCTCCTACGAGCAGTACTTC; CDR3aa: CASSRTLSYEQYF
j_gene: TRBJ2-3; v_gene: TRBV7-3; abundance: -; d_gene: TRBD1; CDR3nt: TGTGCCAGCAGCTTAGGGACAGGGGTCACAGATACGCAGTATTTT; CDR3aa: CASSLGTGVTDTQYF
j_gene: TRBJ2-5; v_gene: TRBV5-1; abundance: -; d_gene: TRBD1; CDR3nt: TGCGCCAGCAGCCTCGGGACAGCCCAAGAGACCCAGTACTTC; CDR3aa: CASSLGTAQETQYF
j_gene: TRBJ2-3; v_gene: TRBV11-2; abundance: -; d_gene: -; CDR3nt: TGTGCCAGCAGCTCCGGCGGCGTCCTCGGGAGCACAGATACGCAGTATTTT; CDR3aa: CASSSGGVLGSTDTQYF
j_gene: TRBJ2-1; v_gene: TRBV9; abundance: -; d_gene: TRBD2; CDR3nt: TGTGCCAGCAGCGTAGATCCTTCTAGCGGGAGGAGGAATGAGCAGTTCTTC; CDR3aa: CASSVDPSSGRRNEQFF
j_gene: TRBJ2-1; v_gene: TRBV7-2; abundance: -; d_gene: -; CDR3nt: TGTGCCAGCAGTCTTTGGGGGCCGTACAATGAGCAGTTCTTC; CDR3aa: CASSLWGPYNEQFF
j_gene: TRBJ2-5; v_gene: TRBV5-8; abundance: -; d_gene: -; CDR3nt: TGTGCCAGCAGCTCTTTAGGGAAGGGACGAGAGACCCAGTACTTC; CDR3aa: CASSSLGKGRETQYF
j_gene: TRBJ2-7; v_gene: TRBV28; abundance: -; d_gene: -; CDR3nt: TGTGCCAGCAAGGAGGACGGGAGCTCCTACGAGCAGTACTTC; CDR3aa: CASKEDGSSYEQYF
j_gene: TRBJ2-1; v_gene: TRBV9; abundance: -; d_gene: TRBD2; CDR3nt: TGTGCCAGCAGCGTGGCTAGCGGGACCCATGAGCAGTTCTTC; CDR3aa: CASSVASGTHEQFF
j_gene: TRBJ1-2; v_gene: TRBV7-8; abundance: -; d_gene: TRBD1; CDR3nt: TGTGCCAGCAGCCCGGGACAGGGGTATATCTATGGCTACACCTTC; CDR3aa: CASSPGQGYIYGYTF
j_gene: TRBJ2-2; v_gene: TRBV5-1; abundance: -; d_gene: TRBD2; CDR3nt: TGCGCCAGTACGACTAGCGGGGTGAACACCGGGGAGCTGTTTTTT; CDR3aa: CASTTSGVNTGELFF